A selection of T cell receptor beta chains follows, all from one sample in a study of shared clonotypes between healthy human individuals. Assay: immunoSEQ multiplex PCR; the TCRdb copy retains only in-frame clones and omits some. The table lists roughly 1,000,000 clones, 78% of them singletons. What was sequenced was memory CD4+ T cells from PBMCs. All receptors come from a man aged 18 to 29 in good health. Some clones in this sample may be carry-over from other donors' samples. The CDR3 runs from the conserved cysteine through the conserved F or W. A D gene is named only where the DNA matches it firmly. The size field is filled for only some rows; it gives once, few, many or a size class.

-,TRBJ2-7,TRBV6-7,-,TGTGCCACTATTAAGACAGTGAGCTCCTACGAGCAGTACTTC,CATIKTVSSYEQYF
-,TRBJ2-2,TRBV19,-,TGTGCCAGTGGGGTGGGCACCGGGGAGCTGTTTTTT,CASGVGTGELFF
-,TRBJ2-1,TRBV11-2,-,TGTGCCAGCAGCTTAGGGGAAAACAATGAGCAGTTCTTC,CASSLGENNEQFF
-,TRBJ2-4,TRBV29-1,-,TGCAGCGTTGGGGTGGACATTCAGTACTTC,CSVGVDIQYF
-,TRBJ1-4,TRBV7-2,-,TGTGCCAGCAGCCAGTACGACAGCGAAAAACTGTTTTTT,CASSQYDSEKLFF
TRBD2,TRBJ2-2,TRBV5-4,few,TGTGCCAGCAGCTTGGAGTTGGCTAGCGGACCGACCGGGGAGCTGTTTTTT,CASSLELASGPTGELFF
-,TRBJ1-5,TRBV30,many,TGTGCCTGGAGTGCTGGGAACAGCAATCAGCCCCAGCATTTT,CAWSAGNSNQPQHF
TRBD1,TRBJ1-4,TRBV27,-,TGTGTCAGCAGTACGACAGGGGGCCTAACTAATGAAAAACTGTTTTTT,CVSSTTGGLTNEKLFF
-,TRBJ2-1,TRBV7-3,-,TGTGCCAGCAGCACTTCCGGGACTTTCAATGAGCAGTTCTTC,CASSTSGTFNEQFF
-,TRBJ2-7,TRBV7-8,-,TGTGCCAGCAGCTTAGAGCTCAGTTCCTACGAGCAGTACTTC,CASSLELSSYEQYF
-,TRBJ2-7,TRBV29-1,-,TGCAGCGGGGGAGGAGCGTACGAGCAGTACTTC,CSGGGAYEQYF
-,TRBJ1-5,TRBV4-2,-,TGTGCCAGCAGCCCCAATCAATATGGGGCCATAGGGCCCCAGCATTTT,CASSPNQYGAIGPQHF